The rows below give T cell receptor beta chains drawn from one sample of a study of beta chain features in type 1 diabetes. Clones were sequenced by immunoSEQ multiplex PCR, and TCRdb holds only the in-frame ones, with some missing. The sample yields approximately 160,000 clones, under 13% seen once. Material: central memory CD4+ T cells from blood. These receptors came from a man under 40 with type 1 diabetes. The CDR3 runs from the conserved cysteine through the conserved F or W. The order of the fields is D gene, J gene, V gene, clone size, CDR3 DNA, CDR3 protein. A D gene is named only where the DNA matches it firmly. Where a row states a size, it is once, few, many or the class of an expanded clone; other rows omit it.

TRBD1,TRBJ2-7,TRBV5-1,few,TGCGCCAGCAGCTCGACAGGGCACCACGAGCAGTACTTC,CASSSTGHHEQYF
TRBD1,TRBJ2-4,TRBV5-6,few,TGTGCCAGCAGCAGGGACAGGAGGGCCGTGGAAAACATTCAGTACTTC,CASSRDRRAVENIQYF
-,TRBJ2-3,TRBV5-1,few,TGCGCCAGCAGCTTGGCCGGGACTTCTTTCCATTTC,CASSLAGTSFHF
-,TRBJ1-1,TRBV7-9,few,TGTGCCAGCGGAAGGCAGAGGGTAACTGAAGCTTTCTTT,CASGRQRVTEAFF
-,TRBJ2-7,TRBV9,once,TGTGCCAGCAGCGTAGCTCCGACAGGAAACTACGAGCAGTACTTC,CASSVAPTGNYEQYF
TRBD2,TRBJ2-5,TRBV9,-,TGTGCCAGCAGCGTATCGGGACTAGCGGGAGAGACCCAGTACTTC,CASSVSGLAGETQYF
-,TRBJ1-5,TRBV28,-,TGTGCCAGCAGTTACGGGGTGGGTCAGCCCCAGCATTTT,CASSYGVGQPQHF
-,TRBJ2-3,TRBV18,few,TGTGCCAGCTCGGTCGGGTCAGATACGCAGTATTTT,CASSVGSDTQYF
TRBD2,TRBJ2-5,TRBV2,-,TGTGCCAGCAGTGAGAGGCTAGCGGGAGCCGGGGAGACCCAGTACTTC,CASSERLAGAGETQYF
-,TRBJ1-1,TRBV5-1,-,TGCGCCAGCAGCTTGGGTCCGATGGAGTCCGCGAACACTGAAGCTTTCTTT,CASSLGPMESANTEAFF
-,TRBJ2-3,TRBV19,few,TGTGCCAGTAGTAGCCGGGACTTCCTTACGCAGTATTTT,CASSSRDFLTQYF
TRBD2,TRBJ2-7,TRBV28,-,TGTGCCAGCAGGCCTCCCGGGACTAGCGGTTACGAGCAGTACTTC,CASRPPGTSGYEQYF
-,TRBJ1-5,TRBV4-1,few,TGCGCCAGCAGCCAAGAGCAGGGCGGCAATCAGCCCCAGCATTTT,CASSQEQGGNQPQHF
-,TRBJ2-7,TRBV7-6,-,TGTGCCAGCAGCGGTCGATCGGGCGAGCAGTACTTC,CASSGRSGEQYF
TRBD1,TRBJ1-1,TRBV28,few,TGTGCCAGCAGGAATGACAGGGGAACTGAAGCTTTCTTT,CASRNDRGTEAFF
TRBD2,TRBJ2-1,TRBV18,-,TGTGCCAGCTCACCCTCTCTCAGCGGGAGCGATGAGCAGTTCTTC,CASSPSLSGSDEQFF
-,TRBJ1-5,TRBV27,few,TGTGCCAGCAGTTCTCACAGGGTAGGTCAGCCCCAGCATTTT,CASSSHRVGQPQHF
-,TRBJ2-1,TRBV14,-,TGTGCCAGCAGCCAAGGATTCGGGGGGCGCTTTGAGCAGTTCTTC,CASSQGFGGRFEQFF
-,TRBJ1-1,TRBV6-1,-,TGTGCCAGCACTGCGACATTGAACACTGAAGCTTTCTTT,CASTATLNTEAFF
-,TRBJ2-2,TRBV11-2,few,TGTGCCAGCGGCCGATCGGGGACCGGGGAGCTGTTTTTT,CASGRSGTGELFF
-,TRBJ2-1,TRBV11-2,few,TGTGCCAGCAGCCCTGTCCGACTCCTTCCCCATGAGCAGTTCTTC,CASSPVRLLPHEQFF
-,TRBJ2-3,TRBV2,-,TGTGCCAGCAGGGGCAGGGGGGTCGCAGATACGCAGTATTTT,CASRGRGVADTQYF
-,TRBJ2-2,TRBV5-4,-,TGTGCCAGCAGCTGGTGGACTGCCGGGGAGCTGTTTTTT,CASSWWTAGELFF
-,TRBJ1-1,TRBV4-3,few,TGCGCCAGCAGCCAAGATTCAGGGGTGGGTACTGAAGCTTTCTTT,CASSQDSGVGTEAFF
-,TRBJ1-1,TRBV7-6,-,TGTGCCAGCAGCTTAGGAAGACTCCCGAACACTGAAGCTTTCTTT,CASSLGRLPNTEAFF
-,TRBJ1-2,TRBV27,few,TGTGCCAGCAGTTTATCGTCCGGTCACTATGGCTACACCTTC,CASSLSSGHYGYTF
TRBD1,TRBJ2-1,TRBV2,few,TGTGCCAGCAGTGGGACAGGGTTTATATCCTACAATGAGCAGTTCTTC,CASSGTGFISYNEQFF
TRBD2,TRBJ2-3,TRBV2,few,TGTGCCACCCACGGGAGGGTCGGGGATACGCAGTATTTT,CATHGRVGDTQYF
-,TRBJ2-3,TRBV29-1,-,TGCAGCGTTGACTGGTCGGGTACGCAGTATTTT,CSVDWSGTQYF
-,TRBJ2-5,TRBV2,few,TGTGCCAGCATTCTCGAGAACCGGGGAGAGACCCAGTACTTC,CASILENRGETQYF
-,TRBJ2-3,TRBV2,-,TGTGCCAGCAGTGAGGAATCCGGGGGAGATACGCAGTATTTT,CASSEESGGDTQYF
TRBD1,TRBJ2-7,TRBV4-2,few,TGTGCCAGCAGCCCAGAGACAGGGGTCTACGAGCAGTACTTC,CASSPETGVYEQYF
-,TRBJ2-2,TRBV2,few,TGTGCCAGCAAGGTTGGGGCCAGGGACACCGGGGAGCTGTTTTTT,CASKVGARDTGELFF
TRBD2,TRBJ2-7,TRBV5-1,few,TGCGCCAGCAGCGGCGGGACTAGCGGCACAGGATCCTACGAGCAGTACTTC,CASSGGTSGTGSYEQYF
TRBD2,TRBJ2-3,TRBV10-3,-,TGTGCCATCAGCTTAGCGGGAGGATACACAGATACGCAGTATTTT,CAISLAGGYTDTQYF
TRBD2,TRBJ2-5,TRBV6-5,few,TGTGCCAGCAGTTACTCGATCCCTAGCGGGAGGGAGACCCAGTACTTC,CASSYSIPSGRETQYF
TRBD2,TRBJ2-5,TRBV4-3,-,TGCGCCAGCAGCCAAGATCGGGGACTAGCGGGTTTGGAGACCCAGTACTTC,CASSQDRGLAGLETQYF
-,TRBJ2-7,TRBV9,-,TGTGCCAGCAGCGTAGCCCCCAAAAACGAGCAGTACTTC,CASSVAPKNEQYF
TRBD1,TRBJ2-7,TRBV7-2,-,TGTGCCAGCAGCTCGAGGGGGCACTCCCTCAATTACGAGCAGTACTTC,CASSSRGHSLNYEQYF
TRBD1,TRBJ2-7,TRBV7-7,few,TGTGCCAGCAGCCCTCAGGGACAGGGGGGCGAGCAGTACTTC,CASSPQGQGGEQYF
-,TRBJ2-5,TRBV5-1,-,TGCGCCAGCAGCTTGGTGACGGCAGGGGAGGAGACCCAGTACTTC,CASSLVTAGEETQYF
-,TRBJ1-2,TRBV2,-,TGTGCCAGCCGGCAGGAGGGAATGGGTGGCTACACCTTC,CASRQEGMGGYTF
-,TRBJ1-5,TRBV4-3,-,TGCGCCAGCAGCCAAGAAGGAAGAGGGCCCCAGCATTTT,CASSQEGRGPQHF
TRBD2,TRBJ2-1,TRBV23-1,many,TGCGCCAGCAGTCAACCCTGCCCCGGGACTACACACCAGATATCCTACAATGAGCAGTTCTTC,CASSQPCPGTTHQISYNEQFF
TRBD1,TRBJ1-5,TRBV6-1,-,TGTGCCAGCAGCCCGGACAGGGATCAGCCCCAGCATTTT,CASSPDRDQPQHF
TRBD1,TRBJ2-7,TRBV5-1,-,TGCGCCAGCAGCTTGGAGACAGGGAACCGAGCTCGGCAGTACTTC,CASSLETGNRARQYF
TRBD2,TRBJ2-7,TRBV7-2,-,TGTGCCAGCAGCTCACAGGGACTAGCTTCCTACGAGCAGTACTTC,CASSSQGLASYEQYF
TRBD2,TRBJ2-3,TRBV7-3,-,TGTGCCAGCACCCTGACTACAGCGGGAGGGTTCACAGATACGCAGTATTTT,CASTLTTAGGFTDTQYF
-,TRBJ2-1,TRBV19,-,TGTGCCAGTAGTACTTGGTTACAGCCAAATGAGCAGTTCTTC,CASSTWLQPNEQFF
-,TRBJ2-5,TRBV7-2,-,TGTGCCAGCAGCTTAAACAGGCAAGAGACCCAGTACTTC,CASSLNRQETQYF
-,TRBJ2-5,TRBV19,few,TGTGCCAGTAGTATAGGCCCGAACAGGGCCCAGCAAGAGACCCAGTACTTC,CASSIGPNRAQQETQYF
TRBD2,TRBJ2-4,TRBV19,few,TGTGCCAGTCGAGGAGCGGGAGTTTCCAAAAACATTCAGTACTTC,CASRGAGVSKNIQYF
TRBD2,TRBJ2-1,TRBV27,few,TGTGCCAGCAGCCTAGGACTAGCGGGAGGACAGGACAATGAGCAGTTCTTC,CASSLGLAGGQDNEQFF
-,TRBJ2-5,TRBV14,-,TGTGCCAGCAGCCAAGATCGAAGGGGGTATGACCAGCACGCCGAGACCCAGTACTTC,CASSQDRRGYDQHAETQYF
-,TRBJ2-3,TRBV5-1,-,TGCGCCAGCAGCGCCGGGGGAGTCACAGATACGCAGTATTTT,CASSAGGVTDTQYF
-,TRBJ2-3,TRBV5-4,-,TGTGCCAGCAGCCACGCCACGCGAGATACGCAGTATTTT,CASSHATRDTQYF
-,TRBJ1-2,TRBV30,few,TGTGCCTGGACTGAGGCTGGGGGGGGCTACACCTTC,CAWTEAGGGYTF
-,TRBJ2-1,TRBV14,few,TGTGCCAGCAGCCAAGAGGGAGTCTGGTACAATGAGCAGTTCTTC,CASSQEGVWYNEQFF
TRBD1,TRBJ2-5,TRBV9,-,TGTGCCAGCAGCGTCGGGGACAGTTCTTCGGAGACCCAGTACTTC,CASSVGDSSSETQYF